The rows below give T cell receptor beta chains drawn from one sample of a study of regulatory T cells in long-lasting Graves disease. TCRdb ran MiXCR on the multiplex PCR reads and lists one entry per CDR3 protein. In the table there are 400,000 to 550,000 distinct CDR3 sequences, about 17% of which are singletons. Separately, the same data were catalogued under a study of T cells in Graves' hyperthyroidism and ophthalmopathy.

Sequencing was performed on peripheral blood mononuclear cells (PBMCs), taken at new diagnosis, from a patient treated with antithyroid drugs. The receptors were gathered from a woman under 30 with Graves disease. Each CDR3 is given with its conserved first and last residue. A D gene is named only where the DNA matches it firmly. Size tells how often a clone was seen (once, few, many) or the class of an expanded clone, and some rows leave it out.

V gene,J gene,clone size,D gene,CDR3 DNA,CDR3 protein
TRBV3-1,TRBJ2-5,few,-,TGTGCCAGCAGCCTAAGACTAGAAGAGACCCAGTACTTC,CASSLRLEETQYF
TRBV18,TRBJ1-2,-,TRBD1,TGTGCCAGCTCACCGGAGGTGGACTTCTGGGACAGCGGCACCTATGGCTACACCTTC,CASSPEVDFWDSGTYGYTF
TRBV20-1,TRBJ1-3,many,-,TGCAGTGCTAGAGGGGGTCCCACGCACCGCGGGCTTGGAAACACCATATATTTT,CSARGGPTHRGLGNTIYF
TRBV15,TRBJ2-7,many,-,TGTGCCACCAGCCCCCCGGGCAGCCCGAGCCGGGAGCAGTACTTC,CATSPPGSPSREQYF
TRBV29-1,TRBJ1-2,many,-,TGCAGCGTTGGGGAAAGGGGGGCTTTCGCCTATGGCTACACCTTC,CSVGERGAFAYGYTF
TRBV5-4,TRBJ2-1,many,-,TGTGCCAGCAGCTCCGGGGCCAGCTCCTACAATGAGCAGTTCTTC,CASSSGASSYNEQFF
TRBV9,TRBJ2-3,-,TRBD1,TGTGCCAGCAGCGTATGGGACAGGGTTGAAGATACGCAGTATTTT,CASSVWDRVEDTQYF
TRBV11-2,TRBJ2-5,few,TRBD2,TGTGCCAGCAGCTTGCCAGCGGGGTCCGGAAAGACCCAGTACTTC,CASSLPAGSGKTQYF
TRBV6-2/TRBV6-3,TRBJ1-5,-,-,TGTGCCAGCAGTTACTTGAGCAATCAGCCCCAGCATTTT,CASSYLSNQPQHF
TRBV3-1,TRBJ2-2,many,-,TGTGCCAGCAGCCAAGGGCGGCTAGGTGGCGGGGAGCTGTTTTTT,CASSQGRLGGGELFF
TRBV7-2,TRBJ2-2,many,-,TGTGCCAGCAGACTGACCGGACCGCCAGCCGGGGAGCTGTTTTTT,CASRLTGPPAGELFF
TRBV9,TRBJ2-7,many,TRBD1,TGTGCCAGCAGCGTGGGACAGGGGTTGGGATACGAGCAGTACTTC,CASSVGQGLGYEQYF
TRBV3-1,TRBJ1-1,few,-,TGTGCCAGCAGAAGGGAGGGGGGAAGTGAAGCTTTCTTT,CASRREGGSEAFF
TRBV5-1,TRBJ2-1,few,TRBD1,TGCGCCAGCAGCCTGAACCTGGGACAGTTTAATGAGCAGTTCTTC,CASSLNLGQFNEQFF
TRBV18,TRBJ2-3,many,TRBD2,TGTGCCAGCTCACCAGGCCTAGCGGGAGTAGATACGCAGTATTTT,CASSPGLAGVDTQYF